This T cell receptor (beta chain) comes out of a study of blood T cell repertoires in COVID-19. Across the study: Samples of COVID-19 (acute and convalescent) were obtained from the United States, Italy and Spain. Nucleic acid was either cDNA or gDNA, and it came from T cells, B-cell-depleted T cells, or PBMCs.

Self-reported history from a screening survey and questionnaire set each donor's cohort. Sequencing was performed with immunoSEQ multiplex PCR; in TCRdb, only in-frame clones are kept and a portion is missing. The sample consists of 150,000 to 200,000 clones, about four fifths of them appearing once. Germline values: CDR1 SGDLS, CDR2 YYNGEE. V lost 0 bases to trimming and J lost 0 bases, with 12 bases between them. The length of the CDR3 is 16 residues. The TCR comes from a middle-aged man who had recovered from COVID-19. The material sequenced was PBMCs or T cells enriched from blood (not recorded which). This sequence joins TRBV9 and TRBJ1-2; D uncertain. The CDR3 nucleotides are TGTGCCAGCAGCGTAGATCGGGGTCGTTCTAACTATGGCTACACCTTC. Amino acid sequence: CASSVDRGRSNYGYTF.